The next 30 T cell receptor beta chains were all read from a single sample in a study of T cell responses to AZD1222 COVID-19 vaccine. This table comes from immunoSEQ multiplex PCR, and its TCRdb copy is limited to in-frame clones, with some not included. Of 100,000 to 140,000 clones listed, about 85% were seen once; the top ten hold 4.5% to 5.5%. The sequenced sample was peripheral blood, obtained 28 days after the second AZD1222 dose. Every receptor here comes from an adult who received the AZD1222 COVID-19 vaccine.

The chain combines TRBV7-9 with TRBJ1-4, with TRBD1 as a possible D gene (6 bases). This CDR3 is 13 amino acids long. V was trimmed by 5 bases and J by 13 bases, leaving 17 bases between them. Germline V gene sequence: CDR1 SEHNR, CDR2 FQNEAQ (reference sequence). The CDR3 sequence is CASSPSGELALFF. CDR3 sequence (DNA): TGTGCCAGCAGCCCGTCAGGGGAACTGGCACTGTTTTTT.

The chain couples TRBV28 to TRBJ1-6; D possibly corresponds to TRBD1 (5 bases). The CDR3 extends over 17 amino acids. The V gene lost 6 bases and the J gene lost 2 bases, with 17 bases spanning the gap. Germline-derived CDR1 and CDR2 are MDHEN and SYDVKM. The CDR3 sequence: CASRTDSINAYNSPLHF. CDR3 DNA: TGTGCCAGCAGGACAGACAGTATTAACGCCTATAATTCACCCCTCCACTTT.

The chain couples TRBV7-9 to TRBJ1-2, with D tentatively TRBD1 (6 bases). Germline loops: CDR1 SEHNR, CDR2 FQNEAQ (reference sequence). CDR3 length equals 13 residues. Trimming removed 5 bases at V and 8 bases at J, with 15 bases between. CDR3: CASSEDSSGGYTF. For the CDR3, the DNA is TGTGCCAGCAGCGAGGACAGCTCCGGCGGCTACACCTTC.

The chain couples TRBV28 to TRBJ2-3; 11 nucleotides match TRBD2. V lost 4 bases to trimming and J lost 1 base; unmatched junction nucleotides: 4. This CDR3 has 16 amino acids. Germline values: CDR1 MDHEN, CDR2 SYDVKM. The CDR3 sequence: CASSYSGGAGTDTQYF. CDR3 sequence (DNA): TGTGCCAGCAGTTATAGCGGGGGGGCGGGCACAGATACGCAGTATTTT.

The CDR3 sequence is CASSSDGGRPEELFF. CDR3 nucleotides: TGCGCCAGCAGCTCGGATGGAGGTCGTCCCGAGGAGCTGTTTTTT. The V call is TRBV5-1, the J call TRBJ2-2; maybe TRBD2 (5 bases). From germline, CDR1 is SGHRS and CDR2 YFSETQ. The CDR3 is made up of 15 amino acids. Between the trimmed V and J ends, which lost 3 bases and 10 bases, there was a span of 19 bases.

This chain connects TRBV19 to TRBJ1-1; D is unresolved. Germline assignment: CDR1 LNHDA and CDR2 SQIVND (reference sequence). The V gene lost 3 bases and the J gene lost 6 bases, with 11 bases spanning the gap. The CDR3 length is 13 residues. CDR3 DNA: TGTGCCAGTAGTATGCCCGGGAGCGCTGAAGCTTTCTTT. This encodes CASSMPGSAEAFF.

The V and J genes are TRBV7-2 and TRBJ1-2; TRBD1 aligns across 10 bases. This CDR3 is built from 16 residues. Trimming removed 1 base from V and 3 bases from J; junction bases left unmatched: 5. Germline V gene data show CDR1 as SGHTA and CDR2 as FQGNSA. The DNA of the CDR3 is TGTGCCAGCAGCTTAGACCGGGACAGGGGCGACTATGGCTACACCTTC. Translating it yields CASSLDRDRGDYGYTF.

This chain links TRBV27 with TRBJ1-5; weak D call: TRBD1 (6 bases). With 2 bases removed from V and 0 bases from J, the gap between germline ends came to 8 bases. The CDR3 is made up of 15 amino acids. CDR1 is MNHEY and CDR2 is SMNVEV in the germline V gene (reference sequence). The CDR3 DNA reads TGTGCCAGCAGTTTAAAGGGGGATAGCAATCAGCCCCAGCATTTT. This gives the protein CASSLKGDSNQPQHF.

The chain employs TRBV19 and TRBJ1-2; D possibly corresponds to TRBD1 (5 bases). The CDR3 contains 15 residues. Germline assignment: CDR1 LNHDA and CDR2 SQIVND (reference sequence). Trimming shortened V by 1 base and J by 2 bases, and 11 bases separated the two germline ends. CDR3 in amino acids: CASSIAPGGNYGYTF. The CDR3 DNA follows: TGTGCCAGTAGTATAGCACCGGGGGGAAACTATGGCTACACCTTC.

The rearrangement links TRBV27 to TRBJ1-1, with 8 bases matching TRBD1. Trimming removed 6 bases from V and 1 base from J; junction bases left unmatched: 4. Per germline, CDR1 MNHEY and CDR2 SMNVEV (reference sequence). This CDR3 has 14 amino acids. As DNA, the CDR3 is TGTGCCAGCAGGCCAGGGGGCCGGAACACTGAAGCTTTCTTT. It is translated as CASRPGGRNTEAFF.

This chain links TRBV12-3 or TRBV12-4 with TRBJ1-1; D ambiguous. Trimming removed 6 bases at V and 8 bases at J, with 10 bases between. This CDR3 region has 11 residues. CDR3 protein: CASRVVGEAFF. CDR3 nucleotides: TGTGCCAGCAGAGTTGTGGGAGAAGCTTTCTTT.

The chain links TRBV3-1 (or the pseudogene TRBV3-2) to TRBJ2-7; unclear D gene. This CDR3 has 11 amino acids. Germline CDR1 reads LGHDT; CDR2 reads YNNKEL (reference sequence). Trimming took 11 bases from V and 0 from J, leaving 8 bases between them. The CDR3 DNA reads TGTGCCGTGGCGAACTCCTACGAGCAGTACTTC. Translated: CAVANSYEQYF.

This rearrangement joins TRBV6-5 to TRBJ2-5, with 8 nucleotides matching TRBD1. This CDR3 is built from 13 residues. Germline V lookup: CDR1 MNHEY, CDR2 SVGAGI. V gave up 4 bases and J gave up 5 bases; unmatched junction bases: 3. Here the CDR3 DNA reads TGTGCCAGCAGTTTTCGACAGGGGGAGACCCAGTACTTC. This translates into CASSFRQGETQYF.

This clone was observed once. This chain connects TRBV3-1 (or the pseudogene TRBV3-2) to TRBJ1-3; 9 nucleotides match TRBD1. The CDR3 runs to 15 residues. Per the germline V gene, CDR1 is LGHDT and CDR2 is YNNKEL (reference sequence). Unmatched junction bases numbered 4, after V lost 7 bases and J lost 0 bases. Here the CDR3 reads CASKSTGGSGNTIYF. The CDR3 bases are TGTGCCAGCAAATCGACAGGGGGCTCTGGAAACACCATATATTTT.

V gene TRBV19 combines with J gene TRBJ1-1; D call uncertain. V was trimmed by 7 bases and J by 4 bases, leaving 19 bases between them. This CDR3 spans 15 amino acids. Germline CDR1 is LNHDA and CDR2 is SQIVND (reference sequence). The CDR3 here is CASTTANSGSTEAFF. CDR3 nucleotide sequence: TGTGCCAGTACCACGGCCAATTCGGGGTCCACTGAAGCTTTCTTT.

V usage is TRBV19 and J usage is TRBJ1-2, with D possibly being TRBD1 (6 bases). Germline V gene sequence: CDR1 LNHDA, CDR2 SQIVND (reference sequence). Trimming cost V 10 bases and J 6 bases, with 12 bases left between them. The CDR3 consists of 11 residues. The CDR3 DNA reads as TGTGCCATTAAGAGGGGGGATGGCTACACCTTC. This codes for CAIKRGDGYTF.

This chain uses TRBV10-3 with TRBJ1-5, with TRBD1 identical over 9 bases. V lost 0 bases and J lost 0; bases outside the gene matches: 3. The germline V gene has CDR1 ENHRY and CDR2 SYGVKD. This CDR3 has 17 amino acids. This CDR3 reads CAISESGTGYSNQPQHF. CDR3 bases: TGTGCCATCAGTGAGTCAGGGACAGGGTATAGCAATCAGCCCCAGCATTTT.

In its sample, this clone was seen once. The chain combines TRBV7-9 with TRBJ2-7; 12 bases align to TRBD1. CDR1 SEHNR and CDR2 FQNEAQ come from the germline V gene (reference sequence). Trimming cost V 3 bases and J 6 bases; bases outside gene matches: 3. There are 14 residues in the CDR3. CDR3: CASSLGTGGFEQYF. The CDR3 coding sequence is TGTGCCAGCAGCTTGGGGACAGGGGGCTTCGAGCAGTACTTC. Looking up the rest from reference TRBV7-9 and TRBJ2-7 gives the full variable domain: DTGVSQNPRHKITKRGQNVTFRCDPISEHNRLYWYRQTLGQGPEFLTYFQNEAQLEKSRLLSDRFSAERPKGSFSTLEIQRTEQGDSAMYLCASSLGTGGFEQYFGPGTRLTVT.

The V call is TRBV30, the J call TRBJ1-3; D unresolved. This CDR3 region has 11 residues. CDR1 and CDR2 (germline): GTSNPN, SVGIG (reference sequence). Trimming removed 3 bases from V and 4 bases from J, with 4 bases in between. The CDR3 loop reads CAWRQGNTIYF. CDR3 DNA: TGTGCCTGGAGACAGGGAAACACCATATATTTT.

V usage is TRBV3-1 (or the pseudogene TRBV3-2) and J usage is TRBJ1-3, with a possible D match to TRBD1 (5 bases). Germline lookup yields CDR1 LGHDT and CDR2 YNNKEL (reference sequence). The CDR3 is 16 amino acids. Trimming removed 4 bases at V and 1 base at J, with 14 bases between. The CDR3 reads CASSPRDSSSGNTIYF. CDR3 DNA: TGTGCCAGCAGCCCACGCGACAGTTCATCTGGAAACACCATATATTTT.

V is TRBV19 and J is TRBJ1-1, with D perhaps matching TRBD1 (6 bases). Trimming removed 3 bases at V and 3 bases at J, with 8 bases between. The CDR3 length is 13 residues. Germline CDR1 LNHDA, CDR2 SQIVND (reference sequence). This chain's CDR3 is CASSMTGDTEAFF. CDR3 sequence (DNA): TGTGCCAGTAGTATGACAGGAGACACTGAAGCTTTCTTT. Combining the CDR3 with reference TRBV19 and TRBJ1-1 gives the whole variable domain DGGITQSPKYLFRKEGQNVTLSCEQNLNHDAMYWYRQDPGQGLRLIYYSQIVNDFQKGDIAEGYSVSREKKESFPLTVTSAQKNPTAFYLCASSMTGDTEAFFGQGTRLTVV.

A few counts support this clone. The genes are TRBV5-5 and TRBJ2-7, with D perhaps matching TRBD1 or TRBD2 (6 bases each). The CDR3 contains 15 residues. V lost 5 bases and J 0 bases, leaving 15 bases between the germline ends. Germline CDR1 reads SGHKS; CDR2 reads YYEKEE (reference sequence). CDR3 nucleotides: TGTGCCAGCAGTTGGTCCGGGGGCGGCTCCTACGAGCAGTACTTC. Translated: CASSWSGGGSYEQYF. Combining the CDR3 with reference TRBV5-5 and TRBJ2-7 gives the whole variable domain DAGVTQSPTHLIKTRGQQVTLRCSPISGHKSVSWYQQVLGQGPQFIFQYYEKEERGRGNFPDRFSARQFPNYSSELNVNALLLGDSALYLCASSWSGGGSYEQYFGPGTRLTVT.

The rearrangement uses TRBV19 and TRBJ2-7; 7 bases align to TRBD2. J was trimmed by 4 bases and V by 7 bases; bases with no gene match: 10. Germline lookup yields CDR1 LNHDA and CDR2 SQIVND (reference sequence). This CDR3 region has 14 residues. The CDR3, as DNA: TGTGCCAGTAAAGCAGCGGGACGGCCGTACGAGCAGTACTTC. It codes for CASKAAGRPYEQYF.

The chain carries TRBV3-1 (or the pseudogene TRBV3-2) and TRBJ2-7; 7 bases agree with TRBD2. The CDR3 covers 16 residues. The V gene's germline CDR1 is LGHDT and CDR2 YNNKEL (reference sequence). V lost 5 bases and J lost 3; bases outside the gene matches: 13. CDR3 coding DNA: TGTGCCAGCAGCAAAACAGCTTTCGGGACTAACTACGAGCAGTACTTC. Amino acid sequence: CASSKTAFGTNYEQYF.

This clone was seen more than once but under ten times. The chain joins TRBV7-8 to TRBJ1-6; TRBD1 aligns across 7 bases. The germline V gene encodes CDR1 SGHVS and CDR2 FQNEAQ. The CDR3 consists of 18 residues. Trimming cost V 5 bases and J 0 bases; bases outside gene matches: 10. In DNA form, the CDR3 reads TGTGCCAGCAGCCCACTGGGACAGAGGAGCTCCTATAATTCACCCCTCCACTTT. It yields the protein CASSPLGQRSSYNSPLHF.

The rearrangement links TRBV30 to TRBJ1-2, with no clear D. Germline V gene sequence: CDR1 GTSNPN, CDR2 SVGIG (reference sequence). The V and J ends lost 1 base and 7 bases respectively, with 7 bases between them. This CDR3 is built from 11 residues. DNA of the CDR3: TGTGCCTGGAGTGCATGGTTTGGCTACACCTTC. It is translated as CAWSAWFGYTF.

V is TRBV24-1 and J is TRBJ2-5, with 7 bases fitting TRBD2. J gave up 1 base and V 0 bases, and 4 bases lay outside the gene matches. Germline lookup yields CDR1 KGHDR and CDR2 SFDVKD. This CDR3 spans 16 amino acids. The CDR3 here is CATSDLGTGGQETQYF. The CDR3 region has the DNA TGTGCCACCAGTGATTTGGGGACGGGGGGCCAAGAGACCCAGTACTTC.

The rearrangement links TRBV27 to TRBJ2-1; 7 bases fit TRBD2. The CDR3 totals 15 residues. Unmatched junction bases numbered 12, after V lost 6 bases and J lost 7 bases. Germline V gene lookup returns CDR1 MNHEY and CDR2 SMNVEV (reference sequence). CDR3: CASRDDGAGRNEQFF. The DNA of the CDR3 is TGTGCCAGCAGGGACGACGGAGCGGGGCGGAATGAGCAGTTCTTC.

The chain carries TRBV5-1 and TRBJ1-6; unclear D gene. Germline CDR1 reads SGHRS; CDR2 reads YFSETQ. Trimming pared 0 bases from V and 10 bases from J, leaving 8 bases between. The CDR3 is 13 amino acids. The CDR3 DNA sequence: TGCGCCAGCAGCTTGGCCGGGCGGTCACCCCTCCACTTT. This encodes CASSLAGRSPLHF. Together with reference TRBV5-1 and TRBJ1-6, the CDR3 gives the full variable domain: KAGVTQTPRYLIKTRGQQVTLSCSPISGHRSVSWYQQTPGQGLQFLFEYFSETQRNKGNFPGRFSGRQFSNSRSEMNVSTLELGDSALYLCASSLAGRSPLHFGNGTRLTVT.

The chain employs TRBV28 and TRBJ2-7; D not certain. The CDR3 consists of 14 residues. Germline CDR1 and CDR2: MDHEN and SYDVKM. Trimming removed 4 bases from V and 4 bases from J, with 14 bases in between. This CDR3 reads CASSSPPSRYEQYF. Written as DNA, the CDR3 is TGTGCCAGCAGTTCCCCTCCGTCGCGTTACGAGCAGTACTTC.